This T cell receptor beta chain was identified in a study of shared clonotypes between healthy human individuals. Every one of the donors was a Caucasian adult that lived in Nashville, Tennessee. The CDR3 is 12 residues long. Trimming took off 4 bases at V and 7 bases at J, with 11 bases between the two ends. Germline loops: CDR1 SGDLS, CDR2 YYNGEE. What was sequenced on ten immunoSEQ deep assay plates was unsorted PBMC DNA. In the original analysis: Quality scores were absent from the junction-only immunoSEQ sequences, so filtering differed. Produced via immunoSEQ multiplex PCR; TCRdb's table is partial and in-frame only. V, J and clone size are those of that table, while D and trimming were read from the DNA. The sample lists 400,000 to 600,000 clones, 70% to 80% occurring once.

Sequenced: PBMCs. This receptor was identified in a woman aged 40 to 50 in good health. Some clones in this sample may be carry-over from other donors' samples. This chain joins TRBV9 and TRBJ1-1; D gene uncertain. CDR3 DNA sequence: TGTGCCAGCAGCCCACAGTGGGGTGAAGCTTTCTTT. This gives the protein CASSPQWGEAFF.